In its sample, the clone carrying this TCR beta chain was seen a few times. Its antigen remains unidentified. The data originate from a study of blood T cells in healthy people across ages. The CDR3 totals 14 residues. Germline CDR1 reads GTSNPN; CDR2 reads SVGIG (reference sequence). The germline V and J ends were trimmed by 3 bases and 2 bases, with 8 bases remaining between them. Together with a sample-barcoded 5' primer, a J-beta primer mix was included in a second PCR lasting about 6 to 11 cycles. Each TCR beta cDNA got a 12-nucleotide random molecular identifier. Each sample yielded at least 2.5 million CDR3-containing paired-end reads. MiXCR, run by TCRdb on the 5' RACE reads, gives a single entry per CDR3 protein. The top ten hold more than 6% of the sample, which has around 1.7 million distinct CDR3 sequences, roughly 27% seen once. Overall study results and limits: Both higher diversity and more naive CD4+ cells marked long-lived donors when set against aged donors. It was found that TCR beta diversity correlated strongly with the percentage of naive T cells.

This sequence was found in a woman aged 30 to 39 in good health. Sequencing used blood. The chain employs TRBV30 and TRBJ2-6; D perhaps matches TRBD1 (5 bases). This CDR3 is CAWSAGPGANVLTF. Here the CDR3 DNA reads TGTGCCTGGAGCGCAGGGCCTGGGGCCAACGTCCTGACTTTC.